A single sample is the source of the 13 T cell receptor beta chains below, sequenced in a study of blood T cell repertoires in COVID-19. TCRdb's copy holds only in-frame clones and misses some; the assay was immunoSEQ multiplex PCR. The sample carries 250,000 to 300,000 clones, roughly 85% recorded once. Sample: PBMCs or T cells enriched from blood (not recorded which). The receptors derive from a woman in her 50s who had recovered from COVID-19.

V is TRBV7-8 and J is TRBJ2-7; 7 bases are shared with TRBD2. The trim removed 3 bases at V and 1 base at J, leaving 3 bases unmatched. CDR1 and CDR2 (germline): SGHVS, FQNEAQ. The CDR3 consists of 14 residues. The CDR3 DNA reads TGTGCCAGCAGCTTTCGGGAGGCTTCCTACGAGCAGTACTTC. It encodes CASSFREASYEQYF.

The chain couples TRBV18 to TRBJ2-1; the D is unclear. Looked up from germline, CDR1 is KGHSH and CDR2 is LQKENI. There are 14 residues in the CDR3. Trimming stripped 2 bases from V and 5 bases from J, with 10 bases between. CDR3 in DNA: TGTGCCAGCTCACCATATCCAGTTGACAATGAGCAGTTCTTC. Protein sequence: CASSPYPVDNEQFF.

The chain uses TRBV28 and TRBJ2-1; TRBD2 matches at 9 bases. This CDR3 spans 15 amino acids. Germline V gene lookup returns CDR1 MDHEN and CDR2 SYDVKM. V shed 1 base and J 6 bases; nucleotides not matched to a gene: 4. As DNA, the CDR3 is TGTGCCAGCAGTTTATTGCCTAGCGGGGCCAATGAGCAGTTCTTC. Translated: CASSLLPSGANEQFF.

CDR3 region: CASSLYYGYTF. The CDR3 DNA reads as TGCGCCAGCAGCCTCTACTATGGCTACACCTTC. This sequence joins TRBV5-1 and TRBJ1-2, with D unclear. The germline V and J ends were trimmed by 4 bases and 3 bases, with 4 bases remaining between them. CDR3 length: 11 residues. CDR1 and CDR2 (germline): SGHRS, YFSETQ.

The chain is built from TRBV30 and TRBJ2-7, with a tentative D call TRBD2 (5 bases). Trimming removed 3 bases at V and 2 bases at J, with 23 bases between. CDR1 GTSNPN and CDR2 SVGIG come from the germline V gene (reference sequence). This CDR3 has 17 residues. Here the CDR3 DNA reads TGTGCCTGGAGCGTCCGATGGGGAGCGGCTGCCACCTACGAGCAGTACTTC. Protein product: CAWSVRWGAAATYEQYF.

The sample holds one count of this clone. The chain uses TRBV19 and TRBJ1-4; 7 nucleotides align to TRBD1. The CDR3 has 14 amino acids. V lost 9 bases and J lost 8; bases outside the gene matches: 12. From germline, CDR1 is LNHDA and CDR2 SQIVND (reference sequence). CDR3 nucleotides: TGTGCCAGCAAAAGACAGGGTTTGGGGGAAAAACTGTTTTTT. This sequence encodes CASKRQGLGEKLFF.

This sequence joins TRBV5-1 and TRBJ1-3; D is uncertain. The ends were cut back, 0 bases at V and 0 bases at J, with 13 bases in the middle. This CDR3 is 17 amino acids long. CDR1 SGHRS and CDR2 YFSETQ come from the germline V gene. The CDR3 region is CASSLEPQVASGNTIYF. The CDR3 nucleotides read TGCGCCAGCAGCTTGGAACCGCAGGTTGCCTCTGGAAACACCATATATTTT.

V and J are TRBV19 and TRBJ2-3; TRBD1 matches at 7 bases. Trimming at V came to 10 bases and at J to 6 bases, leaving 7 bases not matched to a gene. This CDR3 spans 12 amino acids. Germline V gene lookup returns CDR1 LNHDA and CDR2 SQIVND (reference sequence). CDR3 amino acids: CATQGLADTQYF. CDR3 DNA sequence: TGTGCCACACAGGGGTTGGCGGATACGCAGTATTTT.

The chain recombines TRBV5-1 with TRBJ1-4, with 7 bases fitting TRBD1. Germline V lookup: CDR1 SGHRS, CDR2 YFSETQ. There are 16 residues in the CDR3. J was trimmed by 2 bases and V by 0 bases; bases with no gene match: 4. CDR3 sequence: CASSLGQGLTNEKLFF. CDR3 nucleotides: TGCGCCAGCAGCTTGGGACAGGGTCTGACTAATGAAAAACTGTTTTTT. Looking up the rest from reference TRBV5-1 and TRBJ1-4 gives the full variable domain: KAGVTQTPRYLIKTRGQQVTLSCSPISGHRSVSWYQQTPGQGLQFLFEYFSETQRNKGNFPGRFSGRQFSNSRSEMNVSTLELGDSALYLCASSLGQGLTNEKLFFGSGTQLSVL.

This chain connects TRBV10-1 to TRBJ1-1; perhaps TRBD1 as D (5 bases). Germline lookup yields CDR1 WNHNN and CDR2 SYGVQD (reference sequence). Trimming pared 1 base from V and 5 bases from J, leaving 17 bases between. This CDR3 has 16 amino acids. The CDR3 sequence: CASSEYPGGRKTEAFF. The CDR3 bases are TGCGCCAGCAGTGAGTATCCCGGGGGAAGGAAAACTGAAGCTTTCTTT.

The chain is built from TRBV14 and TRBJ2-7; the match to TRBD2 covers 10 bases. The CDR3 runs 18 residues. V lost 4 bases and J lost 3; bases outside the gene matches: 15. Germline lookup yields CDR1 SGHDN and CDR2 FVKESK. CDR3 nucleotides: TGTGCCAGCAGCCTTTTCTGGGCTAGCGGGAGACTAGTCTACGAGCAGTACTTC. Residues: CASSLFWASGRLVYEQYF.

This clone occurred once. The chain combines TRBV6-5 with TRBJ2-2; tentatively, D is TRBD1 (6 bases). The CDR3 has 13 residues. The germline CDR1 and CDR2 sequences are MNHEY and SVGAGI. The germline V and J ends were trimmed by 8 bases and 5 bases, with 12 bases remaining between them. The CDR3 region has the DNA TGTGCCAGCCACGGGCAGGGGACCGGGGAGCTGTTTTTT. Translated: CASHGQGTGELFF.

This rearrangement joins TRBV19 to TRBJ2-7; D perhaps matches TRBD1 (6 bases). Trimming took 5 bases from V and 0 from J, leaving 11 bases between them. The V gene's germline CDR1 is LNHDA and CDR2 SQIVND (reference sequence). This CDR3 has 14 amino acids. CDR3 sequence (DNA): TGTGCCAGTAGTTCCCCGGGACACTCCTACGAGCAGTACTTC. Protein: CASSSPGHSYEQYF.